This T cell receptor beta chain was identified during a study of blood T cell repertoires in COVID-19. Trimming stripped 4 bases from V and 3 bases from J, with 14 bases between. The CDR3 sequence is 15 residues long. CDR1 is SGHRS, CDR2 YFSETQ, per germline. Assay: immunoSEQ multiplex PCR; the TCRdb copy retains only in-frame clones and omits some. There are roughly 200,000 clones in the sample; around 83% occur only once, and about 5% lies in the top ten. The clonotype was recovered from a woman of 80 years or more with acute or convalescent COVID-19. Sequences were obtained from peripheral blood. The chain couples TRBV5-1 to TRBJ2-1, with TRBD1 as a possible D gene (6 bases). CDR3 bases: TGCGCCAGCAGCGTAGGACAGAGTAACTACAATGAGCAGTTCTTC. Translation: CASSVGQSNYNEQFF.